The 20 T cell receptor beta chains below all came from one sample that was sequenced in a study of Graves' ophthalmopathy and Graves' hyperthyroidism. TCR beta CDR3 amplification used RNA transcripts. First-round RT-PCR relied on HTBI primers, and a second-round multiplex PCR came next. Each CDR3 protein gets one entry after TCRdb re-called the multiplex PCR reads with MiXCR. The sample includes about 220,000 distinct CDR3 sequences, 20% to 25% of them seen just once. Sequenced material: peripheral blood. The receptors were gathered from a woman aged 45-65 years with Graves' ophthalmopathy.

This clonotype has ten or more counts. The chain recombines TRBV5-1 with TRBJ1-2, with D uncertain. Germline loops: CDR1 SGHRS, CDR2 YFSETQ. There are 11 residues in the CDR3. V lost 5 bases, J lost 5 bases, and 7 bases lay in between. The CDR3 region is CASSSGYGYTF. CDR3 coding DNA: TGCGCCAGCAGTAGCGGTTATGGCTACACCTTC.

The gene calls are TRBV6-1 and TRBJ1-2, with no clear D. The CDR3 consists of 16 residues. The germline V gene encodes CDR1 MNHNS and CDR2 SASEGT. V lost 2 bases, J lost 4 bases, and 17 bases lay in between. CDR3 in amino acids: CASSETDRPTRYGYTF. The CDR3 coding sequence is TGTGCCAGCAGTGAAACGGACCGACCAACTCGCTATGGCTACACCTTC.

This clonotype came up many times. The chain recombines TRBV6-4 with TRBJ2-2; unclear D gene. V lost 1 base, J lost 4 bases, and 4 bases lay in between. The V gene's germline CDR1 is MRHNA and CDR2 SNTAGT. The CDR3 consists of 13 residues. The CDR3 region is CASSDWGTGELFF. CDR3 DNA sequence: TGTGCCAGCAGTGACTGGGGCACCGGGGAGCTGTTTTTT.

On this clonotype: At one boundary the junction diverges from the germline segment, which might be a read error. The rearrangement uses TRBV6-2 or TRBV6-3 and TRBJ2-7; D may be TRBD1 (6 bases). Germline V gene sequence: CDR1 MNHEY, CDR2 SVGEGT. CDR3 length: 16 amino acids. The CDR3 nucleotides read TGTGCCGGCAGTCCACCGTCAGGGGAAGTCCCGTACGAGCAGTACTTC. Protein product: CAGSPPSGEVPYEQYF.

The table lists this clonotype with many counts. V and J are TRBV20-1 and TRBJ1-5; D call uncertain. Germline V CDR1 and CDR2: DFQATT, SNEGSKA (reference sequence). This CDR3 comprises 12 residues. V was trimmed by 5 bases and J by 3 bases, leaving 8 bases between them. CDR3 bases: TGCAGTGCTGAAGGGTACAATCAGCCCCAGCATTTT. It codes for CSAEGYNQPQHF.

This chain connects TRBV5-5 to TRBJ1-2; weak D call: TRBD1 (5 bases). CDR3 length: 14 residues. The germline V gene encodes CDR1 SGHKS and CDR2 YYEKEE (reference sequence). Trimming pared 4 bases from V and 4 bases from J, leaving 14 bases between. The CDR3 loop reads CASSPRGGGYGYTF. DNA of the CDR3: TGTGCCAGCAGCCCGCGGGGGGGGGGCTATGGCTACACCTTC.

This clonotype was counted at least ten times. V usage is TRBV7-9 and J usage is TRBJ2-7, with TRBD1 matching 7 bases. CDR1 is SEHNR and CDR2 is FQNEAQ in the germline V gene (reference sequence). The CDR3 runs 14 residues. Losses at the gene ends were 3 bases for V and 1 base for J; bases not matched to a gene: 3. CDR3: CASSLTGRSYEQYF. The DNA for the CDR3 is TGTGCCAGCAGCTTGACAGGGCGGTCCTACGAGCAGTACTTC.

V is TRBV3-1 and J is TRBJ1-1; 9 bases match TRBD1. J was trimmed by 1 base and V by 4 bases; bases with no gene match: 7. CDR3 size: 16 residues. CDR1 and CDR2 (germline): LGHDT, YNNKEL (reference sequence). The CDR3, as DNA: TGTGCCAGCAGCCTTAGGCTGGGACAGGGGAACACTGAAGCTTTCTTT. It yields the protein CASSLRLGQGNTEAFF.

The chain combines TRBV18 with TRBJ2-5, with D perhaps TRBD2 (5 bases). This CDR3 spans 16 amino acids. Per germline, CDR1 KGHSH and CDR2 LQKENI. V shed 2 bases and J shed 2 bases, with 15 bases lying between them. The CDR3 sequence: CASSPELKGEQETQYF. As DNA, the CDR3 is TGTGCCAGCTCACCAGAGCTCAAGGGAGAACAAGAGACCCAGTACTTC. Full variable domain (outside the CDR3, taken from reference TRBV18 and TRBJ2-5): NAGVMQNPRHLVRRRGQEARLRCSPMKGHSHVYWYRQLPEEGLKFMVYLQKENIIDESGMPKERFSAEFPKEGPSILRIQQVVRGDSAAYFCASSPELKGEQETQYFGPGTRLLVL.

In its sample, this clonotype was seen a few times. This chain joins TRBV24-1 and TRBJ2-5; 7 bases fit TRBD1. The CDR3 length is 12 residues. V dropped 9 bases and J dropped 2; count of bases not matched to a gene: 2. Germline CDR1 is KGHDR and CDR2 is SFDVKD. CDR3 DNA: TGTGCCACCGGGGACAGTCAAGAGACCCAGTACTTC. Its protein product is CATGDSQETQYF.

Ten or more counts support this clonotype. This rearrangement joins TRBV27 to TRBJ2-5; 9 nucleotides align to TRBD1. Trimming cost V 5 bases and J 6 bases; bases outside gene matches: 13. CDR1 is MNHEY and CDR2 is SMNVEV in the germline V gene (reference sequence). CDR3 length equals 16 residues. CDR3 sequence (DNA): TGTGCCAGCAGTCCCGACGGGACAGGGTCCCCCAAGACCCAGTACTTC. Its translation is CASSPDGTGSPKTQYF.

This clonotype was picked up many times. This chain connects TRBV10-3 to TRBJ1-2, with 8 positions matching TRBD1. Germline assignment: CDR1 ENHRY and CDR2 SYGVKD. The CDR3 runs to 12 residues. Trimming took 6 bases from V and 3 from J; bases not matched to a gene: 0. Written as DNA, the CDR3 is TGTGCCATCAGGACAGGGGACTATGGCTACACCTTC. Protein: CAIRTGDYGYTF.

In its sample, this clonotype was seen many times. This sequence joins TRBV9 and TRBJ1-2; 9 bases are shared with TRBD1. This CDR3 spans 15 amino acids. Unmatched junction bases numbered 7, after V lost 3 bases and J lost 4 bases. Germline assignment: CDR1 SGDLS and CDR2 YYNGEE. The CDR3 DNA reads as TGTGCCAGCAGCGCTAGGGACAGGGAAACCTATGGCTACACCTTC. Protein sequence: CASSARDRETYGYTF. Complete variable domain (other parts from reference TRBV9 and TRBJ1-2): DSGVTQTPKHLITATGQRVTLRCSPRSGDLSVYWYQQSLDQGLQFLIQYYNGEERAKGNILERFSAQQFPDLHSELNLSSLELGDSALYFCASSARDRETYGYTFGSGTRLTVV.

This clonotype has ten or more counts. This rearrangement joins TRBV6-1 to TRBJ2-4; D assignment may be TRBD1 or TRBD2 (5 bases each). The germline gives CDR1 MNHNS, CDR2 SASEGT. Trimming shortened V by 2 bases and J by 15 bases, and 23 bases separated the two germline ends. The CDR3 totals 15 residues. CDR3 sequence: CASSEPTYSTGPTYF. CDR3 nucleotides: TGTGCCAGCAGTGAACCCACTTACTCAACGGGGCCCACGTACTTC.

This clonotype occurred many times. This chain links TRBV6-1 with TRBJ2-7, with TRBD2 as a possible D gene (6 bases). Germline V gives CDR1 MNHNS, CDR2 SASEGT. V dropped 3 bases and J dropped 3 bases, with 9 bases sitting between them. The CDR3 contains 13 residues. The CDR3 reads CASSDRLGYEQYF. CDR3 DNA: TGTGCCAGCAGTGACCGACTAGGCTACGAGCAGTACTTC.

The chain uses TRBV7-3 and TRBJ1-2, with D perhaps matching TRBD1 (6 bases). The CDR3 is 13 residues long. Germline-derived CDR1 and CDR2 are SGHTA and FQGTGA. The germline V and J ends were trimmed by 5 bases and 6 bases, with 13 bases remaining between them. The CDR3 bases are TGTGCCAGCAGCCTCAGGGGTCTCGATGGCTACACCTTC. It specifies CASSLRGLDGYTF. The whole variable domain, filled in from reference TRBV7-3 and TRBJ1-2, reads GAGVSQTPSNKVTEKGKYVELRCDPISGHTALYWYRQSLGQGPEFLIYFQGTGAADDSGLPNDRFFAVRPEGSVSTLKIQRTERGDSAVYLCASSLRGLDGYTFGSGTRLTVV.

The chain has TRBV2 and TRBJ2-5; the match to TRBD1 covers 8 bases. The CDR3 has 13 amino acids. In germline, CDR1 is SNHLY, CDR2 FYNNEI. Trimming at V came to 7 bases and at J to 1 base, leaving 2 bases not matched to a gene. The CDR3 reads CASKGQAQETQYF. The CDR3 DNA is TGTGCCAGCAAGGGACAGGCCCAAGAGACCCAGTACTTC.

This clonotype was recorded at least ten times. The rearrangement uses TRBV12-5 and TRBJ2-7; D perhaps matches TRBD2 (5 bases). The CDR3 runs 14 residues. Germline CDR1 is LGHNT and CDR2 is FRNRAP. Trimming removed 6 bases from V and 3 bases from J, with 15 bases in between. In nucleotides, the CDR3 is TGTGCTAGTGGCCCCCACCGCCGGGGCTACGAGCAGTACTTC. Protein: CASGPHRRGYEQYF. The full variable domain, in which reference TRBV12-5 and TRBJ2-7 provide the parts outside the CDR3, is DARVTQTPRHKVTEMGQEVTMRCQPILGHNTVFWYRQTMMQGLELLAYFRNRAPLDDSGMPKDRFSAEMPDATLATLKIQPSEPRDSAVYFCASGPHRRGYEQYFGPGTRLTVT.

Ten or more counts support this clonotype. A junction boundary mismatches the germline segment, possibly from a read error. The chain joins TRBV10-2 to TRBJ2-7, with D perhaps matching TRBD1 (5 bases). This CDR3 has 14 amino acids. Germline loops: CDR1 WSHSY, CDR2 SAAADI. DNA for the CDR3: TGCGCCAGCAGTGATCGACAGACTCACTACGAACAGTACTTC. Encoded protein: CASSDRQTHYEQYF.

There are many counts of this clonotype. The J gene is TRBJ2-7, the V gene TRBV19; D gene uncertain. CDR1 and CDR2 from the germline V gene are LNHDA and SQIVND (reference sequence). Trimming stripped 1 base from V and 3 bases from J, with 13 bases between. There are 15 residues in the CDR3. The DNA for the CDR3 is TGTGCCAGTAGTATAGCGGCGGATACTCGCTACGAGCAGTACTTC. This codes for CASSIAADTRYEQYF.